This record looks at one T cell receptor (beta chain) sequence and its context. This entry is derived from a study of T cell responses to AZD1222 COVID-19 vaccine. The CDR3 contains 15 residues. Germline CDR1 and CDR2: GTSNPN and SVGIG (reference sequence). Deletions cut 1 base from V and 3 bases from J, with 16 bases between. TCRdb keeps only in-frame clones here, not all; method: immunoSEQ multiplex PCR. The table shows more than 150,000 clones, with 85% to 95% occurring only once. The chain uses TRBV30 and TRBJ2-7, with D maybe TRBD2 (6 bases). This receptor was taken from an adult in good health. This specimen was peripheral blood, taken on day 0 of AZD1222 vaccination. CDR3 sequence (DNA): TGTGCCTGGAGTGCACTGGGGACTGGATACTACGAGCAGTACTTC. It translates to CAWSALGTGYYEQYF.